Shown below are 16 T cell receptor beta chains from a single sample sequenced in a study of tumor-infiltrating lymphocytes in primary liver carcinoma. From around 0.5 ug of total RNA, TCR beta-specific cDNA was reverse-transcribed using a constant-region primer. It was through three nested multiplex PCR rounds of slightly modified ARM-PCR that TCR beta libraries arose. Running 9 to 11 cycles apiece, the first two PCR rounds relied on TRBV1-TRBV30 forward primers together with a C-beta reverse primer. Each CDR3 protein gets one entry after TCRdb re-called the multiplex PCR reads with MiXCR. This table has tens of thousands of distinct CDR3 sequences, under 75% appearing once. Scientists recovered RNA and DNA together from roughly 20-30 mg of unsorted bulk tissue. Sequencing was carried out using liver tumor tissue from sampling region 1. Specified subset: tumor region T1, superior pole. The receptor set was obtained from a man aged 35-49 years with primary liver carcinoma and hepatitis B virus infection.

As regards this clonotype: This could be a read error, since a much larger clone is one nucleotide away. The rearrangement joins TRBV11-2 to TRBJ2-7; D is perhaps TRBD1 (6 bases). This CDR3 is built from 12 residues. V gave up 6 bases and J gave up 6 bases, with 12 bases separating them. Germline CDR1 SGHAT, CDR2 FQNNGV. The DNA of the CDR3 is TGTGCCAGCAGTACGACAGGATGCGAGCAGTACTTC. This gives the protein CASSTTGCEQYF.

This chain uses TRBV25-1 with TRBJ2-7, with D possibly being TRBD2 (5 bases). Trimming left V 4 bases short and J 8 bases short, with 12 bases between. Germline V CDR1 and CDR2: MGHDK, SYGVNS. This CDR3 has 12 amino acids. CDR3 protein: CASSVRERKQYF. CDR3 in DNA: TGTGCCAGCAGTGTGAGAGAGCGGAAGCAGTACTTC.

This clonotype appeared many times. The J gene is TRBJ2-2, the V gene TRBV6-1; TRBD1 agrees at 7 bases. This CDR3 spans 18 amino acids. With 6 bases clipped from V and 1 base from J, the junction kept 14 bases outside the gene matches. Germline assignment: CDR1 MNHNS and CDR2 SASEGT. CDR3 nucleotide sequence: TGTGCCAGCAGCCCTAAGGGACAAGGGGGCAAGAACACCGGGGAGCTGTTTTTT. It encodes CASSPKGQGGKNTGELFF.

The chain joins TRBV6-5 to TRBJ1-2; D might be TRBD1 (6 bases). From germline, CDR1 is MNHEY and CDR2 SVGAGI. The V gene lost 6 bases and the J gene lost 8 bases, with 16 bases spanning the gap. This CDR3 contains 13 residues. The CDR3 spells CASRYDRKRGYTF. The CDR3 nucleotides are TGTGCCAGCAGATATGACAGGAAAAGGGGCTACACCTTC.

This rearrangement joins TRBV5-1 to TRBJ2-3, with D possibly TRBD2 on 6 matching bases. CDR3 length: 13 residues. V lost 5 bases and J 11 bases, leaving 18 bases between the germline ends. Germline-derived CDR1 and CDR2 are SGHRS and YFSETQ. The CDR3 DNA reads TGCGCCAGCAGGGGCGCGGGGCCATATATGCAGTATTTT. It yields the protein CASRGAGPYMQYF.

The chain uses TRBV13 and TRBJ2-5; 10 nucleotides line up with TRBD2. The germline V gene has CDR1 PRHDT and CDR2 FYEKMQ (reference sequence). Unmatched junction bases numbered 23, after V lost 7 bases and J lost 3 bases. The CDR3 runs to 20 residues. The CDR3 is CASNSPPGTSVEVMEETQYF. Written as DNA, the CDR3 is TGTGCCAGCAACTCCCCTCCCGGGACTAGCGTAGAGGTTATGGAAGAGACCCAGTACTTC.

This clonotype was observed a single time. This chain connects TRBV6-5 to TRBJ2-2; D not resolved. The germline V gene encodes CDR1 MNHEY and CDR2 SVGAGI. V was pared by 6 bases and J by 3 bases, with 11 bases between. The CDR3 consists of 14 residues. The chain's CDR3 is CASRVGKDTGELFF. CDR3 coding DNA: TGTGCCAGCAGGGTAGGGAAAGACACCGGGGAGCTGTTTTTT.

On this clonotype itself: One junction end does not reproduce the germline sequence, and a read error may be involved. The genes are TRBV10-3 and TRBJ2-7, with 8 bases matching TRBD2. The CDR3 covers 16 residues. The germline CDR1 and CDR2 sequences are ENHRY and SYGVKD. The CDR3 region has the DNA TGTGCCATCACATCTAACGGGAGGGCCAGGGTCTACGAGCAGTATTTC. It specifies CAITSNGRARVYEQYF.

To note about this clonotype: At one of its ends the junction is not consistent with the germline gene, which may arise from a read error. The J gene is TRBJ2-1, the V gene TRBV5-4; the D is unclear. With the DNA end fitting TRBJ2-7 better, the J assignment may be wrong. The CDR3 contains 13 residues. The germline V gene encodes CDR1 SGHNT and CDR2 YYREEE (reference sequence). CDR3 sequence (DNA): TGTGTCAGCAGCTTGGTATTCGACAATGAGCAGTACTTC. This codes for CVSSLVFDNEQYF.

Of note for this clonotype: The junction does not match germline at one end; this may be a read error. This chain connects TRBV12-3 or TRBV12-4 to TRBJ2-2, with D possibly being TRBD2 (5 bases). The CDR3 extends over 12 amino acids. The CDR3 DNA sequence: TGTGGCAGCGGCTACTCCACCGGGGAGCTGTTTTTT. It specifies CGSGYSTGELFF.

This clonotype ranks as large. The genes are TRBV29-1 and TRBJ2-1; the D gene is possibly TRBD1 (7 bases). CDR1 is SQVTM, CDR2 ANQGSEA, per germline. CDR3 length equals 12 residues. Trimming removed 6 bases at V and 6 bases at J, with 12 bases between. The CDR3 coding sequence is TGCAGCGTCCGACAGGGAGGCAATGAGCAGTTCTTC. It encodes CSVRQGGNEQFF.

This clonotype was detected many times. CDR3 DNA sequence: TGTGCCAGCAGCCTCGGCGGGACTCTACCCTACGAGCAGTACTTC. It codes for CASSLGGTLPYEQYF. The rearrangement uses TRBV11-2 and TRBJ2-7, with D perhaps TRBD2 (6 bases). CDR1 and CDR2 (germline): SGHAT, FQNNGV. V lost 5 bases to trimming and J lost 2 bases, with 16 bases between them. There are 15 residues in the CDR3.

As concerns this clonotype: This likely comes from a read error, as the CDR3 has no conserved phenylalanine or tryptophan at its end. The V and J genes are TRBV11-2 and TRBJ2-2, with unresolved D. V was trimmed by 7 bases and J by 0 bases, leaving 12 bases between them. CDR1 is SGHAT, CDR2 FQNNGV, per germline. This CDR3 region has 15 residues. CDR3 bases: TGTGCCAGCAACTTTAGCCAATCGAACACCGGGGAGCTGTTTATT. Protein: CASNFSQSNTGELFI.

Details on this clonotype: A clone one base away is much larger, so this may be a read error. No conserved phenylalanine or tryptophan ends this CDR3, so it is likely a read error. CDR3 bases: TGTGCCAGCAGCTTGCAGGGAGACACTGGAGCTTTCTCT. Protein: CASSLQGDTGAFS. The gene calls are TRBV7-9 and TRBJ1-1, with D possibly matching TRBD1 (5 bases). The CDR3 length is 13 residues. Germline V gene sequence: CDR1 SEHNR, CDR2 FQNEAQ (reference sequence).

Comment on this clonotype: Given a much more abundant clone one base away, this may be a read error. This CDR3 fails to terminate in the conserved phenylalanine or tryptophan, so it likely reflects a read error. The chain links TRBV5-1 to TRBJ2-7, with 15 bases aligning to TRBD2. The CDR3 spans 17 residues. From germline, CDR1 is SGHRS and CDR2 YFSETQ. Trimming removed 4 bases from V and 3 bases from J; junction bases left unmatched: 8. The CDR3 loop is CASSPGLAGGPNYEQYL. The DNA of the CDR3 is TGCGCCAGCAGCCCCGGACTAGCGGGAGGGCCTAACTACGAGCAGTACCTC.

This clonotype was counted a single time. This chain connects TRBV11-2 to TRBJ2-5, with 8 bases that match TRBD2. CDR3 size: 16 residues. The V segment lost 5 bases and the J segment 14 bases; nucleotides outside the gene matches: 22. Germline CDR1 reads SGHAT; CDR2 reads FQNNGV. DNA for the CDR3: TGTGCCAGCAGCCGAACCCCTGGCGGGGGGAAAGAGACCCGATACTTC. It is translated as CASSRTPGGGKETRYF.